This T cell receptor (beta chain) derives from a study of CD8+CD57+ T cells in acquired aplastic anemia. Across the study: Each DNA sample taken from sorted CD4+ and CD8+ cells came to 3.2 ug on average. On average, healthy donors gave some 11 million reads for CD4+ cells.

At least ten counts were recorded for this clonotype. Its antigen is still unknown. V was pared by 4 bases and J by 4 bases, with 10 bases between. The germline CDR1 and CDR2 sequences are SGHDN and FVKESK. The CDR3 extends over 14 amino acids. The study, taken as a whole, reports: Patient and control CD8+ Simpson's diversity was not significantly different. Patients shared some 30 CD8+ CDR3 sequences with controls.

Profiling of TCR beta VDJ combinations and CDR3 sequences used genomic DNA as template. TCRdb called the reads again in MiXCR, with one record for every CDR3 protein. The data hold more than 150,000 distinct CDR3 sequences, with 45% to 50% observed a single time. The chain recombines TRBV14 with TRBJ2-2; perhaps TRBD2 as D (6 bases). The sequenced sample consisted of sorted CD4+, CD8+, or CD8+CD57+ T cells (not recorded which) from PBMCs. The sequence was obtained from a human donor in good health. The CDR3 DNA reads as TGTGCCAGCAGCCCGGGGACTCGCACCGGGGAGCTGTTTTTT. As protein: CASSPGTRTGELFF.